This T cell receptor beta chain is drawn from a study of early T cells in non-severe SARS-CoV-2 infection. Study at large: Sequencing targeted bulk RNA from unsorted whole blood, leaving chains unpaired.

Individual cDNA molecules received unique molecular identifiers. From the 5' RACE reads, TCRdb called clonotypes with MiXCR, one entry per CDR3 protein. This sample has 20,000 or so distinct CDR3 sequences, with 5% to 6% found just once. This clonotype turned up a few times. As yet, its antigen is unknown. Deletions cut 2 bases from V and 0 bases from J, with 14 bases between. The germline V gene encodes CDR1 SGHVS and CDR2 FNYEAQ. This CDR3 is built from 17 residues. Study-level findings and limits: Private and CD4 specificities were missed by VDJdb matching, skewed to anti-spike CD8.

Sequencing used whole blood, obtained at baseline. The TCR originated in an adult who was a healthcare worker with PCR-confirmed SARS-CoV-2 infection or an uninfected control (not recorded which). The genes are TRBV7-6 and TRBJ1-3, with a possible D match to TRBD1 (5 bases). As DNA, the CDR3 is TGTGCCAGCAGCTTATCGGGGGGGATCTTCTCTGGAAACACCATATATTTT. This encodes CASSLSGGIFSGNTIYF. The whole variable domain, filled in from reference TRBV7-6 and TRBJ1-3, reads GAGVSQSPRYKVTKRGQDVALRCDPISGHVSLYWYRQALGQGPEFLTYFNYEAQQDKSGLPNDRFSAERPEGSISTLTIQRTEQRDSAMYRCASSLSGGIFSGNTIYFGEGSWLTVV.